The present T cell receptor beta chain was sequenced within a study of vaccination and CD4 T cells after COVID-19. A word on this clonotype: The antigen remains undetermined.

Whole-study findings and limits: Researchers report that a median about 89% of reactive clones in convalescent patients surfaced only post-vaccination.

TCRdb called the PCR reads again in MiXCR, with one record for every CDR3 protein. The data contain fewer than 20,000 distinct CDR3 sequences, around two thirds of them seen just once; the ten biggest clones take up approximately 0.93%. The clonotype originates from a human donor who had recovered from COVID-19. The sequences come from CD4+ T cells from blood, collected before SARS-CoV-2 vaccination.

CDR3: CATSPRTDTTGYTF. CDR3 nucleotides: TGTGCCACCAGCCCTCGGACAGACACCACCGGCTACACCTTC. The rearrangement links TRBV15 to TRBJ1-2; the D gene is possibly TRBD1 (6 bases). CDR3 size: 14 residues. The V gene's germline CDR1 is LNHNV and CDR2 YYDKDF (reference sequence). V lost 5 bases and J 8 bases, leaving 18 bases between the germline ends.